One T cell receptor (beta chain) is described in this entry. What it binds is not known. Bulk TCR libraries were made with methods that had been previously described and with listed TCR primers. TCRdb recomputed calls from the PCR reads with MiXCR, one row per CDR3 protein. The sample carries over 300,000 distinct CDR3 sequences, over 20% recorded once. Germline assignment: CDR1 MNHEY and CDR2 SMNVEV (reference sequence). The CDR3 has 16 residues. Deletions cut 5 bases from V and 4 bases from J, with 20 bases between. The data originate from a study of molecular identifiers for immune sequencing clone quantification. Background on the study: Replicates split RNA from approximately 22,000 or 94,000 naive CD8 cells five ways, and the researchers sequenced four portions. Overall study results and limits: Naive cells had under 1% of molecules in clones above 20 RNA copies, effectors over 97%.

The source is a human donor in good health. Some libraries in this study had Jurkat cell RNA spiked in. The chain is built from TRBV27 and TRBJ1-1; a weak D match, TRBD1 (5 bases). Sequenced: naive CD8+ T cells from blood, with Jurkat cell RNA spiked in. The subset: FACS-sorted CD8+CD4-CCR7+CD45RA+ naive T cells. The CDR3 DNA is TGTGCCAGCAGTCTCGCCCGTGGGGGGTTGGGCACTGAAGCTTTCTTT. This encodes CASSLARGGLGTEAFF.